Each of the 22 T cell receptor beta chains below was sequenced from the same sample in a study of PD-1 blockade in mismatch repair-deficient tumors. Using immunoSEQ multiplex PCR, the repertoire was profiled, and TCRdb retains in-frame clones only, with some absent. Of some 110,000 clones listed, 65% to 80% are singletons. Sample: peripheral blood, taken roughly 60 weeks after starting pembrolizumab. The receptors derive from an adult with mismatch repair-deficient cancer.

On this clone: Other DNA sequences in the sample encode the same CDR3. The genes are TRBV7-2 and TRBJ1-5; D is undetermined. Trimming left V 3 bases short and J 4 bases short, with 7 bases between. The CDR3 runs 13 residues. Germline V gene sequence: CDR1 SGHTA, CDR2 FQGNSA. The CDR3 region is CASSLRGNQPQHF. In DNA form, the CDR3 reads TGTGCCAGCAGCTTGCGGGGTAATCAGCCCCAGCATTTT. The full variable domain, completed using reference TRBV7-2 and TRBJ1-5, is GAGVSQSPSNKVTEKGKDVELRCDPISGHTALYWYRQSLGQGLEFLIYFQGNSAPDKSGLPSDRFSAERTGGSVSTLTIQRTQQEDSAVYLCASSLRGNQPQHFGDGTRLSIL.

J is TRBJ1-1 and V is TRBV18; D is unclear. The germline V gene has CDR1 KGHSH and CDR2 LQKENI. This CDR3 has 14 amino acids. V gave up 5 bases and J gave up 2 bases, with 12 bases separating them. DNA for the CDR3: TGTGCCAGCTCAAGTTTGCCAGTAAACACTGAAGCTTTCTTT. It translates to CASSSLPVNTEAFF.

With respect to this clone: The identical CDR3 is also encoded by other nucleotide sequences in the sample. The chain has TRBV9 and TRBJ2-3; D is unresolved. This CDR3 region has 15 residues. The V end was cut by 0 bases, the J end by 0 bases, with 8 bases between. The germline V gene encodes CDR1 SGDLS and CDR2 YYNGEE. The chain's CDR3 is CASSVGRPSTDTQYF. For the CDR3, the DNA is TGTGCCAGCAGCGTAGGGAGACCCAGCACAGATACGCAGTATTTT.

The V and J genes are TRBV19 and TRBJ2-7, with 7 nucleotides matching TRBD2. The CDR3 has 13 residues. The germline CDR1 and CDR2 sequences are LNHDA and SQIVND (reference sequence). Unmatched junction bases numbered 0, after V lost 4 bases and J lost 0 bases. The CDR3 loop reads CASSSGSSYEQYF. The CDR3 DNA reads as TGTGCCAGTAGTAGCGGGAGCTCCTACGAGCAGTACTTC.

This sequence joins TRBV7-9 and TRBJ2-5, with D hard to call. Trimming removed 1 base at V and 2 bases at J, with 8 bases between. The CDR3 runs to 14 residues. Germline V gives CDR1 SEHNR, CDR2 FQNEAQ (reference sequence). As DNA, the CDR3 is TGTGCCAGCAGCTTAGGGATAGATCAAGAGACCCAGTACTTC. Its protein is CASSLGIDQETQYF. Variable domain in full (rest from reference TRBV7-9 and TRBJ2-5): DTGVSQNPRHKITKRGQNVTFRCDPISEHNRLYWYRQTLGQGPEFLTYFQNEAQLEKSRLLSDRFSAERPKGSFSTLEIQRTEQGDSAMYLCASSLGIDQETQYFGPGTRLLVL.

DNA for the CDR3: TGTGCCAGCAGCTTTAAGTGGGTCGGCTACACCTTC. Translated: CASSFKWVGYTF. The rearrangement uses TRBV13 and TRBJ1-2; no clear D. The CDR3 spans 12 residues. Trimming shortened V by 3 bases and J by 8 bases, and 10 bases separated the two germline ends. CDR1 is PRHDT, CDR2 FYEKMQ, per germline (reference sequence).

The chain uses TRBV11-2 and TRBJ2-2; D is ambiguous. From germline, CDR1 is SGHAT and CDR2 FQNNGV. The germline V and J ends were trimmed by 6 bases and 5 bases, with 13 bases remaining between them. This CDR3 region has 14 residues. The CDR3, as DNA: TGTGCCAGCAGAAAAAGCGCCCAAACCGGGGAGCTGTTTTTT. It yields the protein CASRKSAQTGELFF.

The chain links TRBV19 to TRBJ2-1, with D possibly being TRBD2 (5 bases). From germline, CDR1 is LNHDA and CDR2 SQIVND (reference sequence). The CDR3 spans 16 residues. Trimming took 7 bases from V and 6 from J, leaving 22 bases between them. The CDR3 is CASTPGGERNLNEQFF. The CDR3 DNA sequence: TGTGCCAGTACCCCAGGCGGCGAGCGGAACCTCAATGAGCAGTTCTTC.

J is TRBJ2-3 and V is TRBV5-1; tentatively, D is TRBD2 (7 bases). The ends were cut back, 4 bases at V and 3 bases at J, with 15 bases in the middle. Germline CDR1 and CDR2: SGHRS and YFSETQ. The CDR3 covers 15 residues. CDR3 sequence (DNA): TGCGCCAGCAGCAACTGGAGGGGGGGAACAGATACGCAGTATTTT. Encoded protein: CASSNWRGGTDTQYF. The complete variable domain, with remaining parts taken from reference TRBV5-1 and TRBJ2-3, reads KAGVTQTPRYLIKTRGQQVTLSCSPISGHRSVSWYQQTPGQGLQFLFEYFSETQRNKGNFPGRFSGRQFSNSRSEMNVSTLELGDSALYLCASSNWRGGTDTQYFGPGTRLTVL.

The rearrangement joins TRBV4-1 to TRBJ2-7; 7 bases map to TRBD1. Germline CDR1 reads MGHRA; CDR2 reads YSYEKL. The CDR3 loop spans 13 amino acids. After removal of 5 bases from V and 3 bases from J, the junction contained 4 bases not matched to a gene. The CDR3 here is CASSSRQGYEQYF. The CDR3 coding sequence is TGCGCCAGCAGCTCCCGACAGGGCTACGAGCAGTACTTC.

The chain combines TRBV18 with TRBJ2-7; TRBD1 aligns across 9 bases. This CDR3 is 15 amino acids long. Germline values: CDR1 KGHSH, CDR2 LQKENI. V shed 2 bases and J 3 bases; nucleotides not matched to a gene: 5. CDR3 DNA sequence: TGTGCCAGCTCACCAGGTGGGGACAGGGTCTACGAGCAGTACTTC. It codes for CASSPGGDRVYEQYF.

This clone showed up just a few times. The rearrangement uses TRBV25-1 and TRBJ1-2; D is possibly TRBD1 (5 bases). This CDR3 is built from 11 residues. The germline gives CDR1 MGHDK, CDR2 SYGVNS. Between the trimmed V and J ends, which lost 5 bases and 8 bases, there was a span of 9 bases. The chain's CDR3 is CASSPGYGYTF. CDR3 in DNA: TGTGCCAGCAGTCCAGGGTACGGCTACACCTTC.

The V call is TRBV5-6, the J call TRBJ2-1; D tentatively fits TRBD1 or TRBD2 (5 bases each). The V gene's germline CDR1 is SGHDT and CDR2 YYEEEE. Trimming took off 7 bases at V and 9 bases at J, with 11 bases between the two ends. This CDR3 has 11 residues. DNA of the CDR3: TGTGCCAGCTCCAAGAGGGGTGAGCAGTTCTTC. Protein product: CASSKRGEQFF.

CDR3 region: CASSLVSIGTEAFF. CDR3 coding DNA: TGTGCCAGCAGCTTAGTTTCGATTGGCACTGAAGCTTTCTTT. V gene TRBV11-2 combines with J gene TRBJ1-1, with no clear D. Germline-derived CDR1 and CDR2 are SGHAT and FQNNGV. The CDR3 extends over 14 amino acids. V was trimmed by 1 base and J by 4 bases, leaving 10 bases between them.

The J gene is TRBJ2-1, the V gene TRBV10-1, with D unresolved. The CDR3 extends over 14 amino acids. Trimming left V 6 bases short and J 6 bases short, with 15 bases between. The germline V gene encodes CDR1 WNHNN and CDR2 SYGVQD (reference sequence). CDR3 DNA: TGCGCCAGCAGCTTAGCCCCTGGGTCCAATGAGCAGTTCTTC. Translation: CASSLAPGSNEQFF.

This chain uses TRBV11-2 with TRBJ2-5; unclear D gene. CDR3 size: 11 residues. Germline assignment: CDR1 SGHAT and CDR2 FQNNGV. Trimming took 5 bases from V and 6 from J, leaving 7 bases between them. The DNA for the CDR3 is TGTGCCAGCAGCCCACAAAAGACCCAGTACTTC. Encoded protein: CASSPQKTQYF. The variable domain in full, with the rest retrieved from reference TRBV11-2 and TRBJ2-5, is EAGVAQSPRYKIIEKRQSVAFWCNPISGHATLYWYQQILGQGPKLLIQFQNNGVVDDSQLPKDRFSAERLKGVDSTLKIQPAKLEDSAVYLCASSPQKTQYFGPGTRLLVL.

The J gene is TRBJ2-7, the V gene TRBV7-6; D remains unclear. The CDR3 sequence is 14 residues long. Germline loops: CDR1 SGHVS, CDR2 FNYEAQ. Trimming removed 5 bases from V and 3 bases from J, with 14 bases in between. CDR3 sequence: CASSPLKAGYEQYF. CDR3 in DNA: TGTGCCAGCAGCCCATTAAAGGCTGGCTACGAGCAGTACTTC.

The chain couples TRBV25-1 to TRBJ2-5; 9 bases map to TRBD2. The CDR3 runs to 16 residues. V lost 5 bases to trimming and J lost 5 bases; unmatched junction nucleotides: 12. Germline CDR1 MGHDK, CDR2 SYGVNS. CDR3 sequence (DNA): TGTGCCAGCAGTCCGGCGGGAGGGCCGAAGTGGGAGACCCAGTACTTC. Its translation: CASSPAGGPKWETQYF.

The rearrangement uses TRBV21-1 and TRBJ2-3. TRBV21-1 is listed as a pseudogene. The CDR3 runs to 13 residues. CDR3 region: CASSNLHGDTQYF. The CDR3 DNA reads TGTGCCAGCAGCAATCTGCATGGGGATACGCAGTATTTT.

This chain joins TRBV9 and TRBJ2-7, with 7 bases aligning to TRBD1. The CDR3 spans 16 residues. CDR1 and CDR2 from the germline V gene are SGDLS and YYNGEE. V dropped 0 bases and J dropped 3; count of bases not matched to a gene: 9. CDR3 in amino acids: CASSVAPGTVIYEQYF. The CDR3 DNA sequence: TGTGCCAGCAGCGTAGCCCCCGGGACAGTGATCTACGAGCAGTACTTC. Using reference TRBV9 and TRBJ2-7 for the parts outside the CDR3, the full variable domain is DSGVTQTPKHLITATGQRVTLRCSPRSGDLSVYWYQQSLDQGLQFLIQYYNGEERAKGNILERFSAQQFPDLHSELNLSSLELGDSALYFCASSVAPGTVIYEQYFGPGTRLTVT.

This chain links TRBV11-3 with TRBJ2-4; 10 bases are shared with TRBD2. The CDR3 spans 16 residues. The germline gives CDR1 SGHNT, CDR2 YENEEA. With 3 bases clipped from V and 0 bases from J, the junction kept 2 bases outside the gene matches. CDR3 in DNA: TGTGCCAGCAGCTTCGGACTAGCGGAAGCCAAAAACATTCAGTACTTC. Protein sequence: CASSFGLAEAKNIQYF.

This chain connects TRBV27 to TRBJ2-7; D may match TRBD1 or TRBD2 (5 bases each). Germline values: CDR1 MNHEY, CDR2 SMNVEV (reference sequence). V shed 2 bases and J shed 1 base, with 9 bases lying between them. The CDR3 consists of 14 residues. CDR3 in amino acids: CASSLGTTSYEQYF. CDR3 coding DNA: TGTGCCAGCAGTTTAGGGACCACTTCCTACGAGCAGTACTTC.